The 9 T cell receptor beta chains below all came from one sample that was sequenced in a study of CD8+CD57+ T cells in acquired aplastic anemia. Using genomic DNA as the template, TCR beta VDJ and CDR3 profiling was carried out. TCRdb re-derived calls from the reads in MiXCR, one entry per CDR3 protein. Of about 58,000 distinct CDR3 sequences listed, roughly three fifths are singletons. Individuals selected for sequencing had exhibited CD8+CD57+ cell expansion on flow cytometry. Source material: sorted CD4+, CD8+, or CD8+CD57+ T cells (not recorded which) from PBMCs. The receptors originated from a human donor with aplastic anemia.

The chain is built from TRBV29-1 and TRBJ1-1; D is ambiguous. Germline CDR1 SQVTM, CDR2 ANQGSEA. This CDR3 is built from 14 residues. The germline V and J ends were trimmed by 7 bases and 5 bases, with 20 bases remaining between them. The CDR3: CSGVAVKGRTEAFF. CDR3 DNA: TGCAGCGGCGTGGCAGTGAAGGGTAGAACTGAAGCTTTCTTT.

This chain connects TRBV15 to TRBJ2-5, with 7 bases fitting TRBD2. Germline loops: CDR1 LNHNV, CDR2 YYDKDF (reference sequence). CDR3 length: 13 amino acids. V lost 2 bases, J lost 8 bases, and 5 bases stayed unmatched. The CDR3 spells CATSRPGLSTQYF. CDR3 coding DNA: TGTGCCACCAGCAGACCGGGACTATCTACCCAGTACTTC.

Worth noting for this clonotype: The conserved final phenylalanine or tryptophan is absent from the CDR3, which likely points to a read error. The rearrangement links TRBV25-1 to TRBJ1-1; D is perhaps TRBD1 (6 bases). From germline, CDR1 is MGHDK and CDR2 SYGVNS. Trimming took off 3 bases at V and 4 bases at J, with 15 bases between the two ends. The CDR3 contains 15 residues. The DNA for the CDR3 is TGTGCCAGCAGTGAGAAGTTGGGAGGGGGCACTGAAGCTTTCTCT. Amino acids: CASSEKLGGGTEAFS.

This chain connects TRBV7-2 to TRBJ1-1; D possibly corresponds to TRBD1 (5 bases). Trimming left V 6 bases short and J 4 bases short, with 12 bases between. The CDR3 spans 13 residues. CDR1 and CDR2 from the germline V gene are SGHTA and FQGNSA. The CDR3 DNA sequence: TGTGCCAGCAGTAATCCCGGGGCCACTGAAGCTTTCTTT. Its translation: CASSNPGATEAFF.

The V call is TRBV29-1, the J call TRBJ1-1; D gene ambiguous. Deletions cut 0 bases from V and 1 base from J, with 9 bases between. From germline, CDR1 is SQVTM and CDR2 ANQGSEA. The CDR3 is 14 amino acids. DNA of the CDR3: TGCAGCGTTGAAGAAATTCTCCCGAACACTGAAGCTTTCTTT. It encodes CSVEEILPNTEAFF.

CDR3 coding DNA: TGTGCCAGCAGTGAAGCTATTGGAAACACCATATATTTT. This translates into CASSEAIGNTIYF. The V and J genes are TRBV2 and TRBJ1-3; D not resolved. V was trimmed by 0 bases and J by 3 bases, leaving 3 bases between them. The CDR3 runs 13 residues. CDR1 is SNHLY and CDR2 is FYNNEI in the germline V gene.

V usage is TRBV6-1 and J usage is TRBJ1-1, with D perhaps matching TRBD1 (5 bases). V was shortened by 10 bases and J by 0 bases, with 15 bases between the two germline ends. Germline lookup yields CDR1 MNHNS and CDR2 SASEGT. The CDR3 is 14 residues long. CDR3 sequence reads: CATWDLTMNTEAFF. The DNA of the CDR3 is TGTGCCACATGGGACTTGACGATGAACACTGAAGCTTTCTTT.

This clonotype was counted at least ten times. The CDR3 DNA follows: TGTGCCAGCAGCTTAGGTACCGGGACAGTCAACGAGCAGTACTTC. Translated: CASSLGTGTVNEQYF. The genes are TRBV11-2 and TRBJ2-7; 7 bases line up with TRBD1. V dropped 1 base and J dropped 5; count of bases not matched to a gene: 8. Per germline, CDR1 SGHAT and CDR2 FQNNGV. CDR3 length: 15 amino acids.

For this clonotype: The junction differs from germline at one of its ends, possibly a read error. This chain links TRBV13 with TRBJ1-1, with a possible D match to TRBD1 (6 bases). The germline gives CDR1 PRHDT, CDR2 FYEKMQ (reference sequence). The CDR3 has 11 amino acids. CDR3 loop: CASRRQAEAYF. CDR3 in DNA: TGTGCCAGCCGTCGACAGGCCGAAGCTTACTTT.